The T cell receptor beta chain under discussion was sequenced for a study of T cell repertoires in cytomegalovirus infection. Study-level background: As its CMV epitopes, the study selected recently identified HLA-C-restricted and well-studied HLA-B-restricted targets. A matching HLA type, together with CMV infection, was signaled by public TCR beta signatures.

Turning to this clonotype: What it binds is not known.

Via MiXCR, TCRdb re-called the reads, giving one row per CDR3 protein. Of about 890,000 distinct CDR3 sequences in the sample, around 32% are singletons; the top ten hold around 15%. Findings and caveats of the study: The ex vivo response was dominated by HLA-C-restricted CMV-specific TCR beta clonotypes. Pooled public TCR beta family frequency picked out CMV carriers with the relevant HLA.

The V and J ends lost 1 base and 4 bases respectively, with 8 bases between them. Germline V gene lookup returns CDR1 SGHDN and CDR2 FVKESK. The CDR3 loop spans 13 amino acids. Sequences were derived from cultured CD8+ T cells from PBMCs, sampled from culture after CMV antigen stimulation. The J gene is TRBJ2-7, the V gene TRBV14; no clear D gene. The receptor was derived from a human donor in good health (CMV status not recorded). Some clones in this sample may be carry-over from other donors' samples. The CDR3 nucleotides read TGTGCCAGCAGCCAAGGCCTAAATTACGAGCAGTACGTC. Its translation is CASSQGLNYEQYV.